The table lists the clone carrying this T cell receptor (beta chain) with a count of one. Germline V lookup: CDR1 SGHTS, CDR2 YDEGEE. The CDR3 sequence is 16 residues long. Trimming at V came to 4 bases and at J to 3 bases, leaving 11 bases not matched to a gene. This specimen belongs to a study of cytotoxic CD8 clonotypes in ibrutinib-treated CLL. About the research overall: Patient counts were some 11 relapsed/refractory, around 15 treatment-naive and roughly 18 IGHV unmutated.

Profiled with immunoSEQ multiplex PCR; TCRdb holds only in-frame clones, not every one. The sample yields roughly 63,000 clones, 45% to 60% seen once. Sequenced here: PBMCs, sampled after 12 months of ibrutinib treatment. This receptor was obtained from a human donor with chronic lymphocytic leukemia. This chain uses TRBV5-8 with TRBJ2-3, with 7 bases fitting TRBD1. CDR3 amino acids: CASSPRQGKRTDTQYF. CDR3 nucleotide sequence: TGTGCCAGCAGCCCACGACAGGGAAAGAGAACAGATACGCAGTATTTT.